This T cell receptor beta chain was recorded in a study of cytomegalovirus exposure and HLA in healthy donors. Whole-study results and caveats: The study found most TCR sequences rare, yet found some public TCRs in many donors. High sensitivity and specificity were reportedly achieved when the classifier diagnosed cytomegalovirus status. Researchers catalogued roughly 150 TCR beta chains as cytomegalovirus-associated.

A word on this clone: Antigen unknown.

The CDR3 has 15 amino acids. CDR1 and CDR2 (germline): SGHTA, FQGNSA. Between the trimmed V and J ends, which lost 0 bases and 2 bases, there was a span of 9 bases. Produced via immunoSEQ multiplex PCR; TCRdb's table is partial and in-frame only. The repertoire consists of some 330,000 clones, with 75% to 90% occurring once and the leading ten covering 0.65% to 0.85%. Sequencing was done on a sample of PBMCs. The gene calls are TRBV7-2 and TRBJ2-3, with D possibly TRBD1 on 6 matching bases. The TCR was taken from a woman younger than 30 in good health and CMV-seronegative. The CDR3 here is CASSLAGQTTDTQYF. The DNA for the CDR3 is TGTGCCAGCAGCTTAGCTGGACAGACCACAGATACGCAGTATTTT.